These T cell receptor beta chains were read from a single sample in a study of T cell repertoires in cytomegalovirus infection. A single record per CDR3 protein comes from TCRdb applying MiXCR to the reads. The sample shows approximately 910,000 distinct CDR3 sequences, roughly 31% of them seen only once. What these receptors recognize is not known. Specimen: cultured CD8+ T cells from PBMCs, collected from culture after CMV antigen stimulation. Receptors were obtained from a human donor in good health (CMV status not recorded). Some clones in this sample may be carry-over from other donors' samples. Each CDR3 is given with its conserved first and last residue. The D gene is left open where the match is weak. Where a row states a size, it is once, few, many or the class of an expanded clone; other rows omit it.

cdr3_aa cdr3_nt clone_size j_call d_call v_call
CASGFETAASTDTQYF TGTGCTAGTGGTTTTGAGACAGCCGCTAGCACAGATACGCAGTATTTT few TRBJ2-3 NA TRBV12-5
CASSPRLAGGPNEQFF TGTGCCAGCAGCCCGCGACTAGCGGGGGGACCCAATGAGCAGTTCTTC few TRBJ2-1 TRBD2 TRBV27
CASSLEALAGGNEQFF TGTGCCAGCAGCTTAGAGGCCCTAGCGGGGGGAAATGAGCAGTTCTTC few TRBJ2-1 TRBD2 TRBV7-4
CATVSGVETQYF TGTGCCACCGTTAGCGGGGTAGAGACCCAGTACTTC few TRBJ2-5 TRBD2 TRBV7-2
CASSSRDTESIRRTQYF TGTGCCAGCAGCTCTCGGGACACAGAAAGCATAAGACGGACCCAGTACTTC NA TRBJ2-5 NA TRBV11-2
CASMSRASTEAFF TGTGCCAGCATGTCCAGGGCCTCAACTGAAGCTTTCTTT NA TRBJ1-1 NA TRBV6-2/TRBV6-3
CASSPGTGAREQYF TGTGCCAGCAGCCCCGGGACAGGGGCCCGGGAGCAGTACTTC many TRBJ2-7 TRBD1 TRBV7-6
CASSPGDGGLYF TGTGCCAGCAGCCCGGGGGATGGGGGTTTGTACTTC NA TRBJ2-5 NA TRBV28
CASSLSASGPRDTQYF TGTGCCAGCAGTTTGTCGGCTAGCGGGCCCCGGGATACGCAGTATTTT NA TRBJ2-3 TRBD2 TRBV27
CASSFEGRGPAFGTQYF TGTGCCAGCAGTTTTGAAGGGAGGGGTCCCGCTTTTGGAACGCAGTATTTT NA TRBJ2-3 TRBD2 TRBV27
CASTTGIETQYF TGCGCCAGCACCACAGGGATAGAGACCCAGTACTTC NA TRBJ2-5 NA TRBV10-2
CASSSRRGSTGELFF TGTGCCAGCAGCTCCCGCCGGGGAAGCACCGGGGAGCTGTTTTTT few TRBJ2-2 NA TRBV7-6
CASSFDGTPLETQYF TGTGCCAGCAGCTTCGACGGGACTCCGCTTGAGACCCAGTACTTC few TRBJ2-5 NA TRBV7-9
CASSYLGQGSGSNQPQHF TGTGCCAGCAGTTACTTGGGACAGGGTAGTGGGAGCAATCAGCCCCAGCATTTT NA TRBJ1-5 TRBD1 TRBV27
CASSPEGTSGETQYF TGTGCCAGCAGCCCCGAAGGGACTAGCGGAGAGACCCAGTACTTC few TRBJ2-5 TRBD2 TRBV7-3
CASRSLSSYNEQFF TGTGCCAGCAGATCACTTAGCTCCTACAATGAGCAGTTCTTC few TRBJ2-1 NA TRBV27
CASSWGTGGTDTQYF TGTGCCAGCAGCTGGGGGACAGGGGGCACAGATACGCAGTATTTT many TRBJ2-3 TRBD1 TRBV7-3
CASSFLSRTSGAHNEQFF TGTGCCAGCAGCTTTCTGAGTCGTACCAGCGGGGCCCACAATGAGCAGTTCTTC NA TRBJ2-1 TRBD2 TRBV7-9
CASSLAPVGGYGYTF TGTGCCAGCAGTTTAGCGCCGGTAGGCGGCTATGGCTACACCTTC NA TRBJ1-2 NA TRBV12-3/TRBV12-4
CASSQGTTYTEAFF TGTGCCAGCAGCCAGGGGACGACCTACACTGAAGCTTTCTTT NA TRBJ1-1 NA TRBV9
CASSLKARGLLGNQPQHF TGTGCCAGCAGTTTAAAGGCCAGGGGGCTTTTGGGCAATCAGCCCCAGCATTTT NA TRBJ1-5 TRBD1 TRBV12-3/TRBV12-4
CASSWNGQGGFTGELFF TGTGCCAGCAGCTGGAATGGACAGGGGGGTTTCACCGGGGAGCTGTTTTTT NA TRBJ2-2 TRBD1 TRBV7-8
CASSEVYPGRNQPQHF TGTGCCAGCAGTGAAGTCTATCCAGGGCGCAATCAGCCCCAGCATTTT NA TRBJ1-5 NA TRBV6-1
CASSPGQNEQFF TGTGCCAGCAGTCCCGGACAAAATGAGCAGTTCTTC many TRBJ2-1 NA TRBV12-3/TRBV12-4
CASSLGGLQGEQFF TGTGCCAGCAGTTTAGGGGGCCTACAAGGGGAGCAGTTCTTC NA TRBJ2-1 NA TRBV12-3/TRBV12-4
CVSSRTGGWETQYF TGTGTCAGCAGTCGGACAGGGGGCTGGGAGACCCAGTACTTC NA TRBJ2-5 TRBD1 TRBV6-2/TRBV6-3
CASSWDGGIDTGETQYF TGTGCCAGCAGCTGGGATGGCGGGATAGACACCGGAGAGACCCAGTACTTC NA TRBJ2-5 NA TRBV5-6
CASTVGQGAYNEQFF TGTGCCAGCACGGTGGGACAGGGCGCCTACAATGAGCAGTTCTTC NA TRBJ2-1 TRBD1 TRBV28
CASSQAFSNQPQHF TGTGCCAGCAGCCAAGCATTCAGCAATCAGCCCCAGCATTTT many TRBJ1-5 NA TRBV7-2
CASVLSENTEAFF TGTGCCAGTGTTTTGTCGGAGAACACTGAAGCTTTCTTT few TRBJ1-1 NA TRBV19
CASSLPRGPSGANVLTF TGTGCCAGCAGCTTACCCAGGGGGCCCTCTGGGGCCAACGTCCTGACTTTC many TRBJ2-6 TRBD1 TRBV7-8
CAISEEGRFNQPQHF TGTGCCATCAGTGAGGAGGGACGGTTCAATCAGCCCCAGCATTTT NA TRBJ1-5 NA TRBV10-3
CASSVSGPPDTEAFF TGCGCCAGCAGCGTCTCCGGGCCTCCAGACACTGAAGCTTTCTTT few TRBJ1-1 NA TRBV5-1
CASSVATKGTSDTQYF TGTGCCAGCAGCGTAGCTACGAAGGGGACGTCAGATACGCAGTATTTT NA TRBJ2-3 NA TRBV9
CASSPGITYGYTF TGTGCCAGTAGTCCAGGAATAACCTATGGCTACACCTTC NA TRBJ1-2 NA TRBV19
CASREDRGTYTEAFF TGTGCCAGCAGGGAGGACAGGGGAACGTACACTGAAGCTTTCTTT NA TRBJ1-1 TRBD1 TRBV6-5
CSHPGGAYNEQFF TGCAGCCACCCAGGGGGCGCTTACAATGAGCAGTTCTTC NA TRBJ2-1 TRBD1 TRBV20-1
CVSSLDRVDEAFF TGTGTCAGCAGCTTAGACAGGGTTGATGAAGCTTTCTTT NA TRBJ1-1 TRBD1 TRBV7-6
CASSQEGVRGHYGYTF TGCGCCAGCAGCCAAGAAGGTGTGCGGGGACACTATGGCTACACCTTC NA TRBJ1-2 NA TRBV4-1
CASSVRTGTNGYTF TGTGCCAGCAGTGTGCGGACAGGGACCAATGGCTACACCTTC NA TRBJ1-2 TRBD1 TRBV6-1
CASSDSIGTATDTQYF TGTGCCAGCAGTGACTCGATAGGGACAGCCACAGATACGCAGTATTTT few TRBJ2-3 TRBD1 TRBV6-4
CASSTGLNRNEQFF TGTGCCAGCAGCACGGGGCTTAATCGGAATGAGCAGTTCTTC NA TRBJ2-1 NA TRBV7-3
CASSRLTSGGANEQFF TGCGCCAGCAGCCGCCTGACTAGCGGGGGGGCGAATGAGCAGTTCTTC NA TRBJ2-1 TRBD2 TRBV4-1
CSVGQGPPSYNEQFF TGCAGCGTTGGCCAGGGACCCCCTTCCTACAATGAGCAGTTCTTC NA TRBJ2-1 NA TRBV29-1
CSARDPLLGMSKNIQYF TGCAGTGCTAGAGACCCCCTCCTTGGGATGTCCAAAAACATTCAGTACTTC NA TRBJ2-4 NA TRBV20-1
CASSLELGGVGLNEQFF TGTGCCAGCAGCCTCGAACTAGGGGGCGTCGGGTTGAATGAGCAGTTCTTC many TRBJ2-1 TRBD1 TRBV11-2
CASSPQWADTQYF TGTGCCAGCAGCCCACAGTGGGCAGATACGCAGTATTTT many TRBJ2-3 NA TRBV7-2
CASSGSPMNTEAFF TGTGCCAGCAGCGGGAGCCCTATGAACACTGAAGCTTTCTTT NA TRBJ1-1 NA TRBV5-5
CASSQAGTTNTGELFF TGTGCCAGCAGTCAAGCCGGGACTACGAACACCGGGGAGCTGTTTTTT NA TRBJ2-2 TRBD2 TRBV6-2/TRBV6-3
CASTPGGGSEAFF TGTGCCAGCACCCCGGGGGGCGGCAGTGAAGCTTTCTTT NA TRBJ1-1 NA TRBV12-3/TRBV12-4
CASSSGVGQFF TGTGCCAGCAGCTCCGGCGTGGGCCAGTTCTTC few TRBJ2-1 NA TRBV7-6